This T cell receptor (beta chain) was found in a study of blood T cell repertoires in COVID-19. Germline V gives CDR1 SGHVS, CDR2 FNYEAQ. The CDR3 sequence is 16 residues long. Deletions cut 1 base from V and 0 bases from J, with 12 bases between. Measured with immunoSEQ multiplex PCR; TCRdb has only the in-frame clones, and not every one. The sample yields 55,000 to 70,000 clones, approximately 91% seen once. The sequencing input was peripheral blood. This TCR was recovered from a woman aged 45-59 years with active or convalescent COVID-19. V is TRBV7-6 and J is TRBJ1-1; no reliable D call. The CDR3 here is CASSLDTETMNTEAFF. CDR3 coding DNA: TGTGCCAGCAGCTTAGACACAGAGACCATGAACACTGAAGCTTTCTTT.